The 25 T cell receptor beta chains in this list originate from one sample, sequenced in a study of T cell repertoires in aging, cancer and after chemotherapy. Rearranged V-D-J TRB sequences were amplified with a mixed TRB-A/B primer pool. TCRdb fed the multiplex PCR reads into MiXCR, producing one record per CDR3 protein. Here the sample spans about 3,900 distinct CDR3 sequences, around 38% being singletons. Peripheral blood genomic DNA, not sorted cells or RNA, was the template. The sample comprised blood. Every receptor here comes from a human donor with a solid tumor.

J is TRBJ2-1 and V is TRBV15; the D is unclear. Germline CDR1 is LNHNV and CDR2 is YYDKDF (reference sequence). With 1 base removed from V and 8 bases from J, the gap between germline ends came to 18 bases. CDR3 length: 16 amino acids. The CDR3 region has the DNA TGTGCCACCAGCAGAGCGGGCGGTCTGGGAAACGATGAGCAGTTCTTC. Translation gives CATSRAGGLGNDEQFF.

A single count supports this clonotype. The gene calls are TRBV6-2 or TRBV6-3 and TRBJ1-1, with 8 bases matching TRBD1. The CDR3 loop spans 16 amino acids. The V and J ends lost 1 base and 0 bases, in that order; junction bases with no gene match: 4. The germline V gene has CDR1 MNHEY and CDR2 SVGEGT. CDR3 in DNA: TGTGCCAGCAGTTACTTTCGGGACAGGATGAACACTGAAGCTTTCTTT. This encodes CASSYFRDRMNTEAFF.

J is TRBJ2-1 and V is TRBV6-2 or TRBV6-3, with 7 bases that match TRBD1. The trim removed 6 bases at V and 0 bases at J, leaving 5 bases unmatched. CDR1 is MNHEY and CDR2 is SVGEGT in the germline V gene. This CDR3 is built from 15 residues. The CDR3 protein is CASSSGTASYNEQFF. The DNA of the CDR3 is TGTGCCAGCAGCTCCGGGACAGCCTCCTACAATGAGCAGTTCTTC.

The chain has TRBV15 and TRBJ1-2; D gene unclear. Germline V gives CDR1 LNHNV, CDR2 YYDKDF (reference sequence). V dropped 0 bases and J dropped 4 bases, with 12 bases sitting between them. The length of the CDR3 is 15 residues. CDR3 protein: CATSREDISPYGYTF. Here the CDR3 DNA reads TGTGCCACCAGCAGAGAAGACATTTCCCCCTATGGCTACACCTTC.

The chain is built from TRBV15 and TRBJ2-1, with 10 bases fitting TRBD2. Germline CDR1 LNHNV, CDR2 YYDKDF (reference sequence). This CDR3 is built from 15 residues. Trimming removed 5 bases from V and 2 bases from J; junction bases left unmatched: 3. CDR3 DNA sequence: TGTGCCACCAGCTCAAGCGGGGGGGCCTACAATGAGCAGTTCTTC. It encodes CATSSSGGAYNEQFF.

This clonotype appeared a few times. The chain joins TRBV20-1 to TRBJ1-1; D unresolved. V gave up 1 base and J gave up 1 base, with 10 bases separating them. CDR3 length equals 14 residues. Germline CDR1 reads DFQATT; CDR2 reads SNEGSKA (reference sequence). The CDR3: CSARVAGSNTEAFF. The CDR3 nucleotides are TGCAGTGCTAGAGTGGCGGGGTCGAACACTGAAGCTTTCTTT.

The rearrangement joins TRBV20-1 to TRBJ2-3; TRBD2 agrees at 12 bases. The CDR3 loop spans 14 amino acids. Trimming cost V 6 bases and J 4 bases; bases outside gene matches: 5. The germline V gene has CDR1 DFQATT and CDR2 SNEGSKA (reference sequence). CDR3 DNA sequence: TGCAGTGCCCAGACTAGCGGGAGCCCAGATACGCAGTATTTT. It yields the protein CSAQTSGSPDTQYF.

The chain links TRBV20-1 to TRBJ2-7; D is undetermined. CDR1 DFQATT and CDR2 SNEGSKA come from the germline V gene (reference sequence). V gave up 4 bases and J gave up 0 bases, with 7 bases separating them. This CDR3 spans 12 amino acids. The CDR3 is CSATPDSYEQYF. The CDR3 DNA follows: TGCAGTGCTACACCCGACTCCTACGAGCAGTACTTC.

The rearrangement links TRBV7-3 to TRBJ2-5; D perhaps matches TRBD1 (6 bases). Trimming took 5 bases from V and 3 from J, leaving 19 bases between them. This CDR3 is built from 16 residues. Germline CDR1 is SGHTA and CDR2 is FQGTGA. The CDR3 DNA sequence: TGTGCCAGCAGCAACAACCTAGGACAGCTAAAAGAGACCCAGTACTTC. Amino acid sequence: CASSNNLGQLKETQYF. Based on the CDR3 plus reference TRBV7-3 and TRBJ2-5, the full variable domain is GAGVSQTPSNKVTEKGKYVELRCDPISGHTALYWYRQSLGQGPEFLIYFQGTGAADDSGLPNDRFFAVRPEGSVSTLKIQRTERGDSAVYLCASSNNLGQLKETQYFGPGTRLLVL.

This clonotype showed up just a few times. The rearrangement uses TRBV18 and TRBJ1-5; D is uncertain. This CDR3 has 13 residues. Germline assignment: CDR1 KGHSH and CDR2 LQKENI. V lost 4 bases and J lost 0, with 4 bases in between. This CDR3 reads CASSRISNQPQHF. The CDR3 DNA sequence: TGTGCCAGCTCACGGATTAGCAATCAGCCCCAGCATTTT.

The table lists this clonotype with a few counts. The J gene is TRBJ1-2, the V gene TRBV18; 8 bases line up with TRBD1. This CDR3 is built from 15 residues. V was clipped by 4 bases and J by 4 bases; unmatched bases: 8. The germline V gene encodes CDR1 KGHSH and CDR2 LQKENI. The CDR3 protein is CASSQETGVSYGYTF. The CDR3 DNA is TGTGCCAGCTCACAGGAGACAGGGGTGAGCTATGGCTACACCTTC.

The V and J genes are TRBV12-3 or TRBV12-4 and TRBJ1-1; no firm D call. Trimming cost V 1 base and J 4 bases, with 7 bases left between them. The CDR3 is 13 residues long. The CDR3 protein is CASSLDLGTEAFF. The CDR3 DNA follows: TGTGCCAGCAGTTTAGATTTGGGCACTGAAGCTTTCTTT.

The gene calls are TRBV10-3 and TRBJ2-2; D tentatively fits TRBD1 or TRBD2 (7 bases each). The V gene lost 3 bases and the J gene lost 4 bases, with 21 bases spanning the gap. The V gene's germline CDR1 is ENHRY and CDR2 SYGVKD. This CDR3 contains 18 residues. CDR3: CAISDTTGRVVGTGELFF. The CDR3 DNA is TGTGCCATCAGTGATACGACAGGGAGGGTCGTAGGCACCGGGGAGCTGTTTTTT.

This rearrangement joins TRBV30 to TRBJ2-3, with 8 bases fitting TRBD1. J gave up 0 bases and V 1 base, and 6 bases lay outside the gene matches. Germline V CDR1 and CDR2: GTSNPN, SVGIG (reference sequence). The CDR3 sequence is 16 residues long. The CDR3 coding sequence is TGTGCCTGGAGTGCCGTAGGGACAGGAAGCACAGATACGCAGTATTTT. This translates into CAWSAVGTGSTDTQYF.

This clonotype was seen a few times. This chain joins TRBV19 and TRBJ1-5; D remains ambiguous. The ends were cut back, 7 bases at V and 9 bases at J, with 13 bases in the middle. This CDR3 has 12 residues. Germline CDR1 is LNHDA and CDR2 is SQIVND (reference sequence). Here the CDR3 reads CASTPPLGPQHF. As DNA, the CDR3 is TGTGCCAGTACTCCCCCGCTTGGGCCCCAGCATTTT.

The chain has TRBV21-1 and TRBJ2-7; the table's D call TRBD2 went unverified against the DNA. TRBV21-1 has pseudogene status. This CDR3 is built from 19 residues. The CDR3 sequence: CASSKALGRTSGRHYEQYF. The CDR3 DNA is TGTGCCAGCAGCAAAGCCCTCGGCCGGACTAGCGGGAGACACTACGAGCAGTACTTC.

This clonotype was detected a few times. The genes are TRBV19 and TRBJ1-2; D remains unclear. Germline V gene sequence: CDR1 LNHDA, CDR2 SQIVND (reference sequence). V lost 5 bases to trimming and J lost 13 bases, with 20 bases between them. The CDR3 contains 13 residues. The CDR3 DNA reads TGTGCCAGTAGTGTTAACACCCCTATGGTCTTCACCTTC. It is translated as CASSVNTPMVFTF.

The genes are TRBV5-5 and TRBJ1-3, with a tentative D call TRBD1 (6 bases). The CDR3 runs 15 residues. V lost 0 bases and J 4 bases, leaving 11 bases between the germline ends. Per the germline V gene, CDR1 is SGHKS and CDR2 is YYEKEE (reference sequence). As DNA, the CDR3 is TGTGCCAGCAGCTTGGAACAGGGTCCCGGAAACACCATATATTTT. Translated: CASSLEQGPGNTIYF.

This clonotype was seen only once. The chain uses TRBV7-2 and TRBJ1-1; 11 nucleotides line up with TRBD1. After removal of 3 bases from V and 4 bases from J, the junction contained 10 bases not matched to a gene. The CDR3 has 17 amino acids. Germline V gene data show CDR1 as SGHTA and CDR2 as FQGNSA. The CDR3 DNA reads as TGTGCCAGCAGCTTGGCCGGACAGGGGGCGCGAGGCACTGAAGCTTTCTTT. It is translated as CASSLAGQGARGTEAFF.

This clonotype was counted a few times. This chain connects TRBV15 to TRBJ1-3, with a tentative D call TRBD1 (6 bases). Germline lookup yields CDR1 LNHNV and CDR2 YYDKDF (reference sequence). V lost 5 bases and J lost 4, with 18 bases in between. The CDR3 covers 16 residues. The CDR3 region has the DNA TGTGCCACCAGCGGACAGACGGGATTAGGAGGAAACACCATATATTTT. The encoded protein is CATSGQTGLGGNTIYF.

This clonotype was counted only a few times. The chain couples TRBV19 to TRBJ2-6, with D possibly called TRBD1 or TRBD2 (6 bases each). V lost 3 bases to trimming and J lost 0 bases, with 18 bases between them. The CDR3 is 19 residues long. Germline V gives CDR1 LNHDA, CDR2 SQIVND (reference sequence). CDR3 bases: TGTGCCAGTAGTATGTTTGGGGGGCGGACACCCTCTGGGGCCAACGTCCTGACTTTC. Translation gives CASSMFGGRTPSGANVLTF.

This clonotype was seen only a few times. This sequence joins TRBV7-3 and TRBJ2-3; the D gene is possibly TRBD2 (5 bases). CDR3 length equals 15 residues. Germline-derived CDR1 and CDR2 are SGHTA and FQGTGA. The V and J ends lost 5 bases and 0 bases respectively, with 12 bases between them. CDR3 sequence reads: CASSHGVRSTDTQYF. The DNA of the CDR3 is TGTGCCAGCAGCCACGGGGTACGTAGCACAGATACGCAGTATTTT. Filled out from reference TRBV7-3 and TRBJ2-3, the complete variable domain reads GAGVSQTPSNKVTEKGKYVELRCDPISGHTALYWYRQSLGQGPEFLIYFQGTGAADDSGLPNDRFFAVRPEGSVSTLKIQRTERGDSAVYLCASSHGVRSTDTQYFGPGTRLTVL.

The V call is TRBV27, the J call TRBJ2-1; tentative D call: TRBD1 (5 bases). V was cut by 0 bases and J by 2 bases, with 14 bases left in between. This CDR3 comprises 17 residues. The germline V gene has CDR1 MNHEY and CDR2 SMNVEV (reference sequence). The CDR3 region has the DNA TGTGCCAGCAGTTTATCAGGGGCGTCAGCAACCTACAATGAGCAGTTCTTC. The encoded protein is CASSLSGASATYNEQFF.

The J gene is TRBJ1-2, the V gene TRBV6-5; D is perhaps TRBD1 (5 bases). The CDR3 extends over 13 amino acids. V was trimmed by 6 bases and J by 2 bases, leaving 10 bases between them. Germline loops: CDR1 MNHEY, CDR2 SVGAGI. CDR3 DNA sequence: TGTGCCAGCAGAGACGGGGCCAACTATGGCTACACCTTC. Translation: CASRDGANYGYTF.

This chain joins TRBV12-3 or TRBV12-4 and TRBJ1-2; no clear D gene. The CDR3 length is 13 residues. The ends were cut back, 4 bases at V and 4 bases at J, with 10 bases in the middle. The CDR3 DNA sequence: TGTGCCAGCAGTTCGACCGACGGCTATGGCTACACCTTC. Protein sequence: CASSSTDGYGYTF.